Below, 7 T cell receptor beta chains from the same sample are listed, as sequenced in a study of regulatory T cells in long-lasting Graves disease. TCR beta libraries were built with iRepertoire HTBI primers and Arm-PCR of CDR3 regions. TCRdb used MiXCR to reprocess the multiplex PCR reads, holding one entry per CDR3 protein. The table shows roughly 610,000 distinct CDR3 sequences, with roughly 15% occurring only once. Time point specified: newly diagnosed GD, antithyroid drugs for less than 3 months. Researchers made the TCR library from RNA that was extracted from PBMCs. These records were also assigned to another study, of T cells in Graves' hyperthyroidism and ophthalmopathy.

The material sequenced was peripheral blood mononuclear cells (PBMCs), taken at new diagnosis, from a patient treated with antithyroid drugs. The receptors come from a woman in her 30s with Graves disease.

This clonotype was seen many times. The chain recombines TRBV11-2 with TRBJ1-4; 8 positions agree with TRBD1. The length of the CDR3 is 14 residues. Germline V CDR1 and CDR2: SGHAT, FQNNGV. V shed 2 bases and J 7 bases; nucleotides not matched to a gene: 3. The CDR3 protein is CASSLRTGFEKLFF. CDR3 sequence (DNA): TGTGCCAGCAGCTTAAGGACAGGGTTTGAAAAACTGTTTTTT.

The chain recombines TRBV6-4 with TRBJ2-2, with 8 bases lining up with TRBD1. Unmatched junction bases numbered 2, after V lost 6 bases and J lost 5 bases. CDR1 is MRHNA and CDR2 is SNTAGT in the germline V gene. This CDR3 region has 13 residues. The CDR3 coding sequence is TGTGCCAGCAGGCAGGGGGCGACCGGGGAGCTGTTTTTT. It translates to CASRQGATGELFF.

This sequence joins TRBV11-2 and TRBJ2-2, with 7 bases aligning to TRBD1. This CDR3 has 13 residues. The junction had 6 bases not matched to a gene; V was cut back by 6 bases and J by 8 bases. CDR1 and CDR2 (germline): SGHAT, FQNNGV. The CDR3 loop reads CASRQGVTGELFF. The CDR3 region has the DNA TGTGCCAGCAGGCAGGGGGTTACGGGGGAGCTGTTTTTT.

This clonotype was detected many times. V gene TRBV6-1 combines with J gene TRBJ1-5; D is unresolved. The V gene lost 4 bases and the J gene lost 3 bases, with 16 bases spanning the gap. This CDR3 comprises 16 residues. Germline values: CDR1 MNHNS, CDR2 SASEGT. As DNA, the CDR3 is TGTGCCAGCAGTGGATATGCTGGGTCCCCCAATCAGCCCCAGCATTTT. This translates into CASSGYAGSPNQPQHF.

This clonotype was picked up many times. V and J are TRBV28 and TRBJ2-3; TRBD2 aligns across 10 bases. The CDR3 runs 16 residues. V shed 5 bases, J shed 7 bases, and the junction held 12 bases outside the gene matches. Germline V lookup: CDR1 MDHEN, CDR2 SYDVKM. The CDR3 spells CASSALTSGPWNTQYF. The CDR3 nucleotides are TGTGCCAGCAGTGCCCTGACTAGCGGGCCATGGAATACGCAGTATTTT.

This chain uses TRBV9 with TRBJ2-3; the D gene is possibly TRBD2 (6 bases). The CDR3 consists of 14 residues. V lost 3 bases to trimming and J lost 4 bases, with 12 bases between them. The germline V gene has CDR1 SGDLS and CDR2 YYNGEE. CDR3 sequence: CASSGQSGADTQYF. DNA of the CDR3: TGTGCCAGCAGCGGACAGTCGGGAGCAGATACGCAGTATTTT.

The chain uses TRBV28 and TRBJ2-7; D is unclear. The CDR3 consists of 10 residues. Looked up from germline, CDR1 is MDHEN and CDR2 is SYDVKM. V was cut by 4 bases and J by 7 bases, with 5 bases left in between. The CDR3 DNA sequence: TGTGCCAGCAGTTCCCGGGAGCAGTACTTC. It yields the protein CASSSREQYF.